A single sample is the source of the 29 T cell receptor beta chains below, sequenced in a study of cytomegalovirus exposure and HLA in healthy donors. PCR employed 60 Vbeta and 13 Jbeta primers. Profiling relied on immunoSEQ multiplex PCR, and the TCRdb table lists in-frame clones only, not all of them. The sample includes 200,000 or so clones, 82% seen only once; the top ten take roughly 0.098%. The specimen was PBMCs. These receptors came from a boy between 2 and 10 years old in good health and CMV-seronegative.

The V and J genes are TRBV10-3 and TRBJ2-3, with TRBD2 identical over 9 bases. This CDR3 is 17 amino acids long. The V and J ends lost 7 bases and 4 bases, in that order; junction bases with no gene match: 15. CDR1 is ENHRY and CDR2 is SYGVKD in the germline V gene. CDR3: CAIKGDRGGAHADTQYF. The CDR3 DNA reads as TGTGCCATCAAAGGGGACCGCGGGGGGGCCCATGCAGATACGCAGTATTTT.

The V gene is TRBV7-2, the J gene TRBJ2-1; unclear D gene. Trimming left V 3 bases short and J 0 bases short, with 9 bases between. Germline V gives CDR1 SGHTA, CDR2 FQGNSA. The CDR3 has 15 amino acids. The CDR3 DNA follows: TGTGCCAGCAGCTTCCGTCACGGCTCCTACAATGAGCAGTTCTTC. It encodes CASSFRHGSYNEQFF.

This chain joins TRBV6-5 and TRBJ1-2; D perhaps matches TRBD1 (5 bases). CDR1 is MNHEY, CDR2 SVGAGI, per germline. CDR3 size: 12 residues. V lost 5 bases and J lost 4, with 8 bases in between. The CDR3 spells CASSQGIYGYTF. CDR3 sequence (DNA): TGTGCCAGCAGTCAGGGAATCTATGGCTACACCTTC.

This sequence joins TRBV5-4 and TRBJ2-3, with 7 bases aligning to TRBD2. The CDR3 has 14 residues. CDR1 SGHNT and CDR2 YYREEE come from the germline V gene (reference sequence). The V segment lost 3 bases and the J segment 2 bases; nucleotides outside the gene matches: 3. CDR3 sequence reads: CASSWRGNTDTQYF. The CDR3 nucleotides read TGTGCCAGCAGCTGGCGGGGGAACACAGATACGCAGTATTTT.

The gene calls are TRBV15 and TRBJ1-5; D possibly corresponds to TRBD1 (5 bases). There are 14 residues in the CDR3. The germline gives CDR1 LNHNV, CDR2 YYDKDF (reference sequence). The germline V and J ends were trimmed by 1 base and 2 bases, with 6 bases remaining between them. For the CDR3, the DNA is TGTGCCACCAGCAGAGGGGGGGGCAATCAGCCCCAGCATTTT. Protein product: CATSRGGGNQPQHF.

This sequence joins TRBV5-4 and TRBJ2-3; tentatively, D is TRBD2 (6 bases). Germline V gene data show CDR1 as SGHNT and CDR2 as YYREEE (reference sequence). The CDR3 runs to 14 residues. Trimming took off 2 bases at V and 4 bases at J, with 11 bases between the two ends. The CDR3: CASSLNGGADTQYF. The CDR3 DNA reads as TGTGCCAGCAGCTTAAACGGAGGGGCAGATACGCAGTATTTT.

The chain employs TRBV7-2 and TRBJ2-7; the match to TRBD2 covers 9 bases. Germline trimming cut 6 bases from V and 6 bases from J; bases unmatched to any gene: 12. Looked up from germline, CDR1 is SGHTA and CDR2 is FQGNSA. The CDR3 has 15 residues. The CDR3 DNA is TGTGCCAGCAGTTGTATCTTAGCGGGGGCAAGCGAGCAGTACTTC. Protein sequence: CASSCILAGASEQYF. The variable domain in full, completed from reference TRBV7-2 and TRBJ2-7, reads GAGVSQSPSNKVTEKGKDVELRCDPISGHTALYWYRQSLGQGLEFLIYFQGNSAPDKSGLPSDRFSAERTGGSVSTLTIQRTQQEDSAVYLCASSCILAGASEQYFGPGTRLTVT.

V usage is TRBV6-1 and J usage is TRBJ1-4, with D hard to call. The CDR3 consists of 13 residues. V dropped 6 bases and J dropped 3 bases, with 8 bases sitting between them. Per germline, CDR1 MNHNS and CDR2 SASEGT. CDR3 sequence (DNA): TGTGCCAGCAGGCGAGCGTCTAATGAAAAACTGTTTTTT. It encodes CASRRASNEKLFF.

The CDR3 sequence is CASSSPGQPYEQYF. CDR3 nucleotide sequence: TGTGCCAGCAGTTCACCGGGACAACCCTACGAGCAGTACTTC. The rearrangement uses TRBV6-1 and TRBJ2-7, with a weak D call TRBD1 (6 bases). The CDR3 loop spans 14 amino acids. Per the germline V gene, CDR1 is MNHNS and CDR2 is SASEGT. V was shortened by 5 bases and J by 2 bases, with 13 bases between the two germline ends.

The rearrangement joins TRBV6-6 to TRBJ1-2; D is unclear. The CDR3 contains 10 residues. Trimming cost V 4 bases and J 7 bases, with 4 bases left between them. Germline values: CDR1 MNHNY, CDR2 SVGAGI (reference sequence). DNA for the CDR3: TGTGCCAGCAGTTCGTTTGGCTACACCTTC. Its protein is CASSSFGYTF.

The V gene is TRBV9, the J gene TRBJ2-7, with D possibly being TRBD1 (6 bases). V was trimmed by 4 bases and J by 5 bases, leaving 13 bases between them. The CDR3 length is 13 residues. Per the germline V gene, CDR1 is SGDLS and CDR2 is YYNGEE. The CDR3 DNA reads TGTGCCAGCAGCTCGCAGGGGCTGGACGAGCAGTACTTC. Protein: CASSSQGLDEQYF.

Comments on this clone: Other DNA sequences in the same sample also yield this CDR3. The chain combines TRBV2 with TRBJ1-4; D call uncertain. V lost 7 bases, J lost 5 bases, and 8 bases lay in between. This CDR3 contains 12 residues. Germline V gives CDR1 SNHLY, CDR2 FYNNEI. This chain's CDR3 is CASNRGNEKLFF. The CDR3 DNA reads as TGTGCCAGCAATCGCGGGAATGAAAAACTGTTTTTT.

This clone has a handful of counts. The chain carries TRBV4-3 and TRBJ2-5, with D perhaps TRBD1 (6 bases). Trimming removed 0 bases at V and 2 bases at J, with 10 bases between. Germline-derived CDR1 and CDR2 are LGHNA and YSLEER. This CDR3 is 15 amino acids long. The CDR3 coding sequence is TGCGCCAGCAGCCAAGATGGCCAGGGGCAAGAGACCCAGTACTTC. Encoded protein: CASSQDGQGQETQYF.

DNA for the CDR3: TGTGCCAGCAGCCCCGGGGTGGGGACAGGGGCCTACAATGAGCAGTTCTTC. Encoded protein: CASSPGVGTGAYNEQFF. The chain carries TRBV11-2 and TRBJ2-1; the match to TRBD1 covers 10 bases. The ends lost 5 bases at V and 2 bases at J; junction bases unmatched: 9. The CDR3 covers 17 residues. Germline assignment: CDR1 SGHAT and CDR2 FQNNGV.

The CDR3 nucleotides read TGTGCCAGCAGCAAGAGGGGGCGGCCGGATTATGGCTACACCTTC. Its translation: CASSKRGRPDYGYTF. J is TRBJ1-2 and V is TRBV21-1; the DNA was not compared with TRBD1, the D call given in the table. TRBV21-1 is described as a pseudogene. The CDR3 runs to 15 residues.

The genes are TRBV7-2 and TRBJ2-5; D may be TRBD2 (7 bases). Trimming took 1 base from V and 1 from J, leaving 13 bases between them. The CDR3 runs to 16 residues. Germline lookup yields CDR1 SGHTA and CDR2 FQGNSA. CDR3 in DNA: TGTGCCAGCAGCTTAGATGGGGGGGGGCGCCAAGAGACCCAGTACTTC. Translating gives CASSLDGGGRQETQYF.

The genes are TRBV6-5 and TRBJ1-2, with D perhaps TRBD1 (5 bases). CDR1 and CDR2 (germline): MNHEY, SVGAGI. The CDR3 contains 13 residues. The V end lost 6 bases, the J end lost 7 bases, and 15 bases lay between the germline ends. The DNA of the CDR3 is TGTGCCAGCAGCCATGGGGCGCGAGGTGGCTACACCTTC. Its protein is CASSHGARGGYTF.

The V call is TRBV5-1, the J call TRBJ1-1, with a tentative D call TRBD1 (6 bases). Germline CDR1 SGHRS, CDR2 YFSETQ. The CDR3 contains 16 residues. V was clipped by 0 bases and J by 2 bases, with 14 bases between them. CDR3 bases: TGCGCCAGCAGCTTGGGTCCCCAGGGGTTTAACACTGAAGCTTTCTTT. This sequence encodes CASSLGPQGFNTEAFF.

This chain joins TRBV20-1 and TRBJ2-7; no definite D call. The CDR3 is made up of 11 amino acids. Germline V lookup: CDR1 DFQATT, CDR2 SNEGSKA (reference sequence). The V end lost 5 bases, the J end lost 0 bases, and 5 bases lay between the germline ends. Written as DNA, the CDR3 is TGCAGTGCTCCCGTCTCCTACGAGCAGTACTTC. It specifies CSAPVSYEQYF.

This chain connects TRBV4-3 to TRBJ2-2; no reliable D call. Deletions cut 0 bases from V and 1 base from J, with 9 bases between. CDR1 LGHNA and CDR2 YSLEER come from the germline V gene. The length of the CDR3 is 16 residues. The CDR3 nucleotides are TGCGCCAGCAGCCAAGATCCTATAAAGAACACCGGGGAGCTGTTTTTT. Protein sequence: CASSQDPIKNTGELFF.

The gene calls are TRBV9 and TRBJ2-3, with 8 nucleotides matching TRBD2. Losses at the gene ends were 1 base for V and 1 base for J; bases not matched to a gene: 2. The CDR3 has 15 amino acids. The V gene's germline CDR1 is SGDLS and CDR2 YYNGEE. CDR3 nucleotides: TGTGCCAGCAGCGTACTCGGGGGGGGCACAGATACGCAGTATTTT. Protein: CASSVLGGGTDTQYF. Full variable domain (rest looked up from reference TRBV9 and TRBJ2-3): DSGVTQTPKHLITATGQRVTLRCSPRSGDLSVYWYQQSLDQGLQFLIQYYNGEERAKGNILERFSAQQFPDLHSELNLSSLELGDSALYFCASSVLGGGTDTQYFGPGTRLTVL.

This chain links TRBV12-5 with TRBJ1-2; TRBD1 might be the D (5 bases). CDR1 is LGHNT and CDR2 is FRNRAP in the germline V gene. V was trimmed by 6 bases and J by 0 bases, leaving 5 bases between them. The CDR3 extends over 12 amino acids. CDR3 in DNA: TGTGCTAGTGGAGGGGCTAACTATGGCTACACCTTC. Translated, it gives CASGGANYGYTF.

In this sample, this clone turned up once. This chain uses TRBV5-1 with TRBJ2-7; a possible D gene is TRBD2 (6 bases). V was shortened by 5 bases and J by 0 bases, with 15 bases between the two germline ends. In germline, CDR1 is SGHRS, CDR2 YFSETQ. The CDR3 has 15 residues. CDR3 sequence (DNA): TGCGCCAGCAGGCCACGGGCGGGGAGCTCCTACGAGCAGTACTTC. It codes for CASRPRAGSSYEQYF.

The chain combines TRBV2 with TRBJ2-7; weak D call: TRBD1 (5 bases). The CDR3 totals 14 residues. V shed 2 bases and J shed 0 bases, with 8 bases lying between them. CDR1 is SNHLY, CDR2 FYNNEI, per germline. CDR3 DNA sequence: TGTGCCAGCAGTGAAACCGGACACTCCTACGAGCAGTACTTC. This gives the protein CASSETGHSYEQYF.

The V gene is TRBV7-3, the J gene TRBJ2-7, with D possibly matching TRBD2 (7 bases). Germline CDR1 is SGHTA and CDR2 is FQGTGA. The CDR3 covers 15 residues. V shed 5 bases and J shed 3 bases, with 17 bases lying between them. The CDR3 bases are TGTGCCAGCAGCCAGGGAGGGGGAACCCTCTACGAGCAGTACTTC. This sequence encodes CASSQGGGTLYEQYF.

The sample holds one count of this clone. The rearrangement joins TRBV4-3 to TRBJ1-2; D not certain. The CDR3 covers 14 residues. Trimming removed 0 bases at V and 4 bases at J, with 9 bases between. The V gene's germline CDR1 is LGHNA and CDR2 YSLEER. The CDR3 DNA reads TGCGCCAGCAGCCAAGACAGGTCGAGCTATGGCTACACCTTC. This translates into CASSQDRSSYGYTF.

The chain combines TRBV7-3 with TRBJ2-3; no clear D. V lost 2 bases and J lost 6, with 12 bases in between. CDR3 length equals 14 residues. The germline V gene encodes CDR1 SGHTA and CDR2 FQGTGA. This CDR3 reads CASSLSIQSDTQYF. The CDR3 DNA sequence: TGTGCCAGCAGCTTATCAATACAGTCGGATACGCAGTATTTT.

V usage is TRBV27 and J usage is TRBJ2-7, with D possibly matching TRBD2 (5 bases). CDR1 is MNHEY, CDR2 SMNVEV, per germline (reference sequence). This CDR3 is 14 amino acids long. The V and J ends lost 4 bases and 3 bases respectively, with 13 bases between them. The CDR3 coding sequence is TGTGCCAGCAGTTCTCTAGCCGCAAACTACGAGCAGTACTTC. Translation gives CASSSLAANYEQYF.

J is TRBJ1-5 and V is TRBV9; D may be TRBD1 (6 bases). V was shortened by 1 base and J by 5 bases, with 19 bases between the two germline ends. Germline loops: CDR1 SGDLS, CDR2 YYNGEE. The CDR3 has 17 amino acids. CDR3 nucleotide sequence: TGTGCCAGCAGCGTAAGAGGGGGACGGGCCCTAGATCAGCCCCAGCATTTT. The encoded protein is CASSVRGGRALDQPQHF.